The 29 T cell receptor beta chains below come from one sample, sequenced in a study of T-cell reconstitution after alpha-beta-depleted transplantation in children. Construction of the TCRbeta library involved unique molecular identifiers. TCRdb independently ran MiXCR on the PCR reads; one entry per CDR3 protein. The table has 440,000 or so distinct CDR3 sequences, around 9.9% seen once. The sample here was PBMCs from the stem cell graft donor, taken from the stem cell graft. These receptors were collected from a human donor who donated a stem cell graft to a child with acute myeloid leukemia.

This clonotype was seen repeatedly, ten times or more. The gene calls are TRBV29-1 and TRBJ1-1; tentatively, D is TRBD1 (6 bases). This CDR3 has 11 amino acids. V was cut by 7 bases and J by 4 bases, with 10 bases left in between. In germline, CDR1 is SQVTM, CDR2 ANQGSEA. CDR3 bases: TGCAGCGGAGCGGACAGCACTGAAGCTTTCTTT. Translation: CSGADSTEAFF.

This clonotype occurred a few times. The V and J genes are TRBV29-1 and TRBJ1-1; 9 bases align to TRBD1. Trimming removed 6 bases from V and 4 bases from J; junction bases left unmatched: 9. Germline V gene sequence: CDR1 SQVTM, CDR2 ANQGSEA. CDR3 length: 14 amino acids. The CDR3 nucleotides are TGCAGCGTGGAAAAGGGACAGGGTGGCACTGAAGCTTTCTTT. It specifies CSVEKGQGGTEAFF.

The chain has TRBV30 and TRBJ2-2, with TRBD1 matching 7 bases. With 7 bases clipped from V and 1 base from J, the junction kept 3 bases outside the gene matches. The V gene's germline CDR1 is GTSNPN and CDR2 SVGIG (reference sequence). The CDR3 extends over 13 amino acids. CDR3 bases: TGTGCCTTTGGGACAGTGAACACCGGGGAGCTGTTTTTT. Its translation is CAFGTVNTGELFF.

The CDR3 here is CASSEGGRYGTQYF. The CDR3 DNA follows: TGTGCCAGCTCTGAGGGGGGACGATATGGAACGCAGTATTTT. The chain combines TRBV12-3 or TRBV12-4 with TRBJ2-3; D may match TRBD1 or TRBD2 (6 bases each). V lost 8 bases, J lost 9 bases, and 21 bases lay in between. The CDR3 extends over 14 amino acids.

This clonotype occurred a few times. This chain uses TRBV6-5 with TRBJ2-3; tentatively, D is TRBD1 (5 bases). The germline V gene has CDR1 MNHEY and CDR2 SVGAGI. V was shortened by 2 bases and J by 2 bases, with 8 bases between the two germline ends. The CDR3 extends over 14 amino acids. The CDR3 sequence is CASSYGANTDTQYF. The CDR3 DNA reads TGTGCCAGCAGTTACGGGGCCAACACAGATACGCAGTATTTT.

This clonotype was counted only a few times. The CDR3 region is CASSQTGPGNTIYF. CDR3 in DNA: TGTGCCAGCAGTCAGACAGGGCCCGGAAACACCATATATTTT. The rearrangement uses TRBV12-3 or TRBV12-4 and TRBJ1-3; 7 positions agree with TRBD1. This CDR3 comprises 14 residues. With V trimmed by 5 bases and J by 4 bases, 5 bases remained unmatched.

A few counts support this clonotype. This chain links TRBV7-2 with TRBJ2-5; D gene uncertain. Trimming took 1 base from V and 7 from J, leaving 7 bases between them. CDR1 SGHTA and CDR2 FQGNSA come from the germline V gene. This CDR3 comprises 12 residues. This chain's CDR3 is CASSLDSVTQYF. In nucleotides, the CDR3 is TGTGCCAGCAGCTTAGACTCGGTGACCCAGTACTTC.

A few counts support this clonotype. This rearrangement joins TRBV29-1 to TRBJ1-1; TRBD1 matches at 8 bases. The V gene end was trimmed by 7 bases and the J gene end by 4 bases; junction bases not matched to a gene: 2. The CDR3 runs to 11 residues. Germline CDR1 is SQVTM and CDR2 is ANQGSEA. The chain's CDR3 is CSGGQGTEAFF. In DNA form, the CDR3 reads TGCAGCGGCGGACAGGGCACTGAAGCTTTCTTT.

This clonotype has a handful of counts. The genes are TRBV5-5 and TRBJ2-3; maybe TRBD2 (5 bases). This CDR3 is built from 14 residues. Germline V gives CDR1 SGHKS, CDR2 YYEKEE (reference sequence). Trimming left V 7 bases short and J 1 base short, with 13 bases between. CDR3 sequence reads: CASRGLRGTDTQYF. Written as DNA, the CDR3 is TGTGCCAGCCGCGGACTGAGGGGCACAGATACGCAGTATTTT. Drawing the rest from reference TRBV5-5 and TRBJ2-3, the complete variable domain is DAGVTQSPTHLIKTRGQQVTLRCSPISGHKSVSWYQQVLGQGPQFIFQYYEKEERGRGNFPDRFSARQFPNYSSELNVNALLLGDSALYLCASRGLRGTDTQYFGPGTRLTVL.

This clonotype was observed a few times. V usage is TRBV5-1 and J usage is TRBJ2-1; 9 positions match TRBD1. The CDR3 has 16 amino acids. V trimming: 0 bases; J trimming: 3 bases; junction bases outside the gene matches: 4. The germline CDR1 and CDR2 sequences are SGHRS and YFSETQ. CDR3 sequence (DNA): TGCGCCAGCAGCTTGGAGGTGACAGGGGGCTACAATGAGCAGTTCTTC. Translated, it gives CASSLEVTGGYNEQFF.

The V gene is TRBV20-1, the J gene TRBJ2-3; 7 nucleotides align to TRBD2. Germline CDR1 reads DFQATT; CDR2 reads SNEGSKA (reference sequence). V was pared by 0 bases and J by 5 bases, with 8 bases of the junction left unmatched. The CDR3 consists of 15 residues. Here the CDR3 reads CSARDSLRGIDTQYF. CDR3 coding DNA: TGCAGTGCTAGAGATTCCTTGCGGGGGATAGATACGCAGTATTTT.

This clonotype occurred many times. The rearrangement links TRBV20-1 to TRBJ1-3; D uncertain. The CDR3 is made up of 13 amino acids. Germline lookup yields CDR1 DFQATT and CDR2 SNEGSKA (reference sequence). The V gene lost 4 bases and the J gene lost 2 bases, with 9 bases spanning the gap. The chain's CDR3 is CSATQGAGNTIYF. The CDR3, as DNA: TGCAGTGCTACCCAAGGAGCTGGAAACACCATATATTTT.

Only a few counts were recorded for this clonotype. The chain recombines TRBV20-1 with TRBJ2-1, with 12 bases identical to TRBD2. This CDR3 spans 15 amino acids. The V gene end was trimmed by 4 bases and the J gene end by 5 bases; junction bases not matched to a gene: 6. Germline CDR1 is DFQATT and CDR2 is SNEGSKA (reference sequence). CDR3 in DNA: TGCAGTGCTACGGGGACTAGCGGGTTTAACAATGAGCAGTTCTTC. Encoded protein: CSATGTSGFNNEQFF.

The gene calls are TRBV20-1 and TRBJ2-2; 12 bases match TRBD2. Germline trimming cut 6 bases from V and 7 bases from J; bases unmatched to any gene: 6. Germline loops: CDR1 DFQATT, CDR2 SNEGSKA (reference sequence). The CDR3 runs 14 residues. For the CDR3, the DNA is TGCAGTGCAGGACTAGCGGGGCAGGGCGGGGAGCTGTTTTTT. The encoded protein is CSAGLAGQGGELFF.

This clonotype was recorded many times. This rearrangement joins TRBV7-2 to TRBJ2-7; the D is unclear. Trimming took 2 bases from V and 0 from J, leaving 5 bases between them. The length of the CDR3 is 13 residues. Germline lookup yields CDR1 SGHTA and CDR2 FQGNSA. Here the CDR3 DNA reads TGTGCCAGCAGCTTACAGGACTCCTACGAGCAGTACTTC. This gives the protein CASSLQDSYEQYF.

This clonotype has a single count. The genes are TRBV18 and TRBJ2-1; perhaps TRBD2 as D (6 bases). Trimming pared 0 bases from V and 3 bases from J, leaving 12 bases between. Germline V gene lookup returns CDR1 KGHSH and CDR2 LQKENI. The CDR3 loop spans 16 amino acids. The CDR3 spells CASSPPAGSGYNEQFF. The CDR3 bases are TGTGCCAGCTCACCACCGGCGGGATCGGGCTACAATGAGCAGTTCTTC. Together with reference TRBV18 and TRBJ2-1, the CDR3 gives the full variable domain: NAGVMQNPRHLVRRRGQEARLRCSPMKGHSHVYWYRQLPEEGLKFMVYLQKENIIDESGMPKERFSAEFPKEGPSILRIQQVVRGDSAAYFCASSPPAGSGYNEQFFGPGTRLTVL.

This clonotype showed up many times. The chain carries TRBV9 and TRBJ2-1; TRBD2 aligns across 8 bases. With 0 bases clipped from V and 2 bases from J, the junction kept 1 base outside the gene matches. CDR3 length: 15 residues. Germline lookup yields CDR1 SGDLS and CDR2 YYNGEE. CDR3 protein: CASSVAGGTYNEQFF. In DNA form, the CDR3 reads TGTGCCAGCAGCGTAGCGGGGGGGACCTACAATGAGCAGTTCTTC.

J is TRBJ1-2 and V is TRBV5-6; D not certain. Germline lookup yields CDR1 SGHDT and CDR2 YYEEEE. The CDR3 consists of 13 residues. Between the trimmed V and J ends, which lost 1 base and 3 bases, there was a span of 7 bases. The CDR3 is CASSLLEDYGYTF. Here the CDR3 DNA reads TGTGCCAGCAGCTTGTTGGAGGACTATGGCTACACCTTC.

The rearrangement uses TRBV6-5 and TRBJ2-2, with TRBD2 as a possible D gene (5 bases). The CDR3 is made up of 16 amino acids. With 4 bases removed from V and 3 bases from J, the gap between germline ends came to 15 bases. Germline V lookup: CDR1 MNHEY, CDR2 SVGAGI. CDR3 residues: CASSLVSLGDTGELFF. The CDR3, as DNA: TGTGCCAGCAGTTTAGTCTCACTGGGAGACACCGGGGAGCTGTTTTTT.

This clonotype came up a few times. The CDR3 DNA sequence: TGCGCCAGCCGACCTTCCACAGGGATGATTCAGTACTTC. This translates into CASRPSTGMIQYF. The genes are TRBV5-1 and TRBJ2-4, with D possibly being TRBD1 (6 bases). Germline assignment: CDR1 SGHRS and CDR2 YFSETQ. V was cut by 7 bases and J by 10 bases, with 18 bases left in between. The CDR3 runs to 13 residues.

There are a few counts of this clonotype. The chain has TRBV21-1 and TRBJ1-4; the DNA was not compared with TRBD1, the D call given in the table. TRBV21-1 constitutes a pseudogene. The CDR3 length is 18 residues. The CDR3: CASSKHRDRRSTNEKLFF. CDR3 in DNA: TGTGCCAGCAGCAAACACCGGGACAGGCGATCAACTAATGAAAAACTGTTTTTT.

This clonotype appeared many times. The V and J genes are TRBV7-9 and TRBJ2-5, with D possibly called TRBD1 or TRBD2 (6 bases each). The V end was cut by 5 bases, the J end by 7 bases, with 8 bases between. The CDR3 runs 11 residues. Per the germline V gene, CDR1 is SEHNR and CDR2 is FQNEAQ (reference sequence). Here the CDR3 reads CASSPGATQYF. The CDR3 DNA reads as TGTGCCAGCAGCCCGGGGGCGACCCAGTACTTC.

There are many counts of this clonotype. V gene TRBV15 combines with J gene TRBJ1-4, with D possibly TRBD1 on 6 matching bases. The CDR3 is 16 amino acids. CDR1 and CDR2 (germline): LNHNV, YYDKDF (reference sequence). V was pared by 0 bases and J by 8 bases, with 16 bases between. CDR3 DNA: TGTGCCACCAGCAGAGAGAAGGGGGTAGGGAGCGAAAAACTGTTTTTT. Protein: CATSREKGVGSEKLFF.

This clonotype was observed many times. The chain recombines TRBV20-1 with TRBJ2-3, with 11 positions matching TRBD2. V was pared by 8 bases and J by 2 bases, with 6 bases of the junction left unmatched. The CDR3 covers 14 residues. Germline V gives CDR1 DFQATT, CDR2 SNEGSKA (reference sequence). The CDR3 here is CSSPSGGNTDTQYF. CDR3 coding DNA: TGCAGTTCGCCTAGCGGGGGGAACACAGATACGCAGTATTTT.

This rearrangement joins TRBV2 to TRBJ1-1; D uncertain. Trimming pared 4 bases from V and 3 bases from J, leaving 9 bases between. The germline gives CDR1 SNHLY, CDR2 FYNNEI. The length of the CDR3 is 13 residues. Here the CDR3 reads CASSVPTDTEAFF. CDR3 coding DNA: TGTGCCAGCAGTGTCCCGACGGACACTGAAGCTTTCTTT.

This clonotype was seen a few times. The chain uses TRBV3-1 and TRBJ1-1; no clear D gene. This CDR3 contains 13 residues. The V end was cut by 4 bases, the J end by 4 bases, with 10 bases between. Germline lookup yields CDR1 LGHDT and CDR2 YNNKEL (reference sequence). The CDR3 coding sequence is TGTGCCAGCAGCCCGGGGAGGACCACTGAAGCTTTCTTT. This codes for CASSPGRTTEAFF.

In its sample, this clonotype was seen a few times. The V and J genes are TRBV12-3 or TRBV12-4 and TRBJ1-5; 7 bases are a match to TRBD1. J was trimmed by 6 bases and V by 6 bases; bases with no gene match: 8. The CDR3 is made up of 14 amino acids. CDR3 nucleotides: TGTGCCAGCAGCCGGGACAGAGGGGCTCAGCCCCAGCATTTT. Translating gives CASSRDRGAQPQHF.

This sequence joins TRBV21-1 and TRBJ2-7. TRBV21-1 is an annotated pseudogene. The CDR3 contains 14 residues. Written as DNA, the CDR3 is TGTGCCAGCAGCATGAGGTCACACTCCTACGAGCAGTACTTC. It encodes CASSMRSHSYEQYF.

This clonotype was seen many times. The V call is TRBV5-1, the J call TRBJ2-2; no firm D call. V lost 3 bases and J lost 6, with 18 bases in between. The CDR3 covers 16 residues. Germline loops: CDR1 SGHRS, CDR2 YFSETQ. The CDR3 reads CASSSQGSPGAGELFF. DNA for the CDR3: TGCGCCAGCAGCTCACAAGGCAGCCCTGGGGCCGGGGAGCTGTTTTTT.